These 20 T cell receptor beta chains were all obtained from the same sample, sequenced in a study of early T cells in non-severe SARS-CoV-2 infection. Via MiXCR, TCRdb re-called the 5' RACE reads, giving one row per CDR3 protein. The table has more than 35,000 distinct CDR3 sequences, roughly 5.6% seen once. Sequenced: whole blood. These TCRs come from an adult who was a healthcare worker with PCR-confirmed SARS-CoV-2 infection or an uninfected control (not recorded which).

This clonotype was detected ten times or more. This chain joins TRBV7-9 and TRBJ2-7; D is perhaps TRBD2 (5 bases). Per the germline V gene, CDR1 is SEHNR and CDR2 is FQNEAQ (reference sequence). Trimming stripped 1 base from V and 2 bases from J, with 6 bases between. The length of the CDR3 is 13 residues. The CDR3 nucleotides read TGTGCCAGCAGCTTAGGAGGGCCCTACGAGCAGTACTTC. Protein product: CASSLGGPYEQYF. The entire variable domain, with the rest obtained from reference TRBV7-9 and TRBJ2-7, is as follows: DTGVSQNPRHKITKRGQNVTFRCDPISEHNRLYWYRQTLGQGPEFLTYFQNEAQLEKSRLLSDRFSAERPKGSFSTLEIQRTEQGDSAMYLCASSLGGPYEQYFGPGTRLTVT.

This clonotype showed up many times. This chain links TRBV10-2 with TRBJ1-5; D call uncertain. The CDR3 contains 12 residues. CDR1 is WSHSY, CDR2 SAAADI, per germline. The V end was cut by 5 bases, the J end by 7 bases, with 9 bases between. DNA of the CDR3: TGCGCCAGCAGTCCGGGCGGACAGCCCCAGCATTTT. Translated: CASSPGGQPQHF.

The rearrangement joins TRBV4-2 to TRBJ1-2, with D perhaps TRBD1 (5 bases). With 1 base removed from V and 3 bases from J, the gap between germline ends came to 9 bases. The CDR3 is 14 amino acids. Germline V gene data show CDR1 as LGHNA and CDR2 as YNFKEQ. CDR3 sequence (DNA): TGTGCCAGCAGCCAAGGGGAGGGACACTATGGCTACACCTTC. Amino acids: CASSQGEGHYGYTF.

The gene calls are TRBV11-2 and TRBJ1-1; maybe TRBD1 (5 bases). CDR1 and CDR2 from the germline V gene are SGHAT and FQNNGV. V was pared by 4 bases and J by 5 bases, with 11 bases between. This CDR3 comprises 13 residues. CDR3 coding DNA: TGTGCCAGCAGCTCCGGATGGGGGACTGAAGCTTTCTTT. Its translation is CASSSGWGTEAFF.

The J gene is TRBJ2-3, the V gene TRBV18; D might be TRBD1 (6 bases). V was pared by 5 bases and J by 6 bases, with 12 bases between. This CDR3 has 13 residues. The V gene's germline CDR1 is KGHSH and CDR2 LQKENI. CDR3 in DNA: TGTGCCAGCTCAAAGGGGGACAAGGATACGCAGTATTTT. This translates into CASSKGDKDTQYF.

In its sample, this clonotype was seen many times. J is TRBJ1-1 and V is TRBV30, with no clear D. Trimming pared 1 base from V and 7 bases from J, leaving 7 bases between. Germline V lookup: CDR1 GTSNPN, CDR2 SVGIG (reference sequence). The CDR3 is 11 residues long. CDR3 amino acids: CAWSEVHEAFF. The DNA of the CDR3 is TGTGCCTGGAGTGAGGTACATGAAGCTTTCTTT.

This clonotype occurred a few times. The chain couples TRBV7-9 to TRBJ2-3; 8 positions agree with TRBD1. V shed 6 bases and J 5 bases; nucleotides not matched to a gene: 7. This CDR3 spans 14 amino acids. From germline, CDR1 is SEHNR and CDR2 FQNEAQ (reference sequence). CDR3 in amino acids: CASSKQGGGDTQYF. The CDR3 DNA reads TGTGCCAGCAGTAAACAGGGGGGAGGAGATACGCAGTATTTT.

At least ten counts were recorded for this clonotype. The chain links TRBV6-2 or TRBV6-3 to TRBJ2-1, with D possibly matching TRBD2 (5 bases). The CDR3 has 13 residues. V lost 5 bases, J lost 13 bases, and 18 bases lay in between. Germline-derived CDR1 and CDR2 are MNHEY and SVGEGT. The CDR3 nucleotides are TGTGCCAGCAGTCCCGGACTCGCGGCCAGCCAGTTCTTC. Translating it yields CASSPGLAASQFF.

This clonotype was seen only once. V usage is TRBV20-1 and J usage is TRBJ2-5, with a possible D match to TRBD1 (5 bases). The CDR3 covers 15 residues. V lost 0 bases to trimming and J lost 4 bases, with 15 bases between them. Germline V lookup: CDR1 DFQATT, CDR2 SNEGSKA (reference sequence). Written as DNA, the CDR3 is TGCAGTGCTAGAGATGGGGCAGGGTCCGGAGAGACCCAGTACTTC. It specifies CSARDGAGSGETQYF.

This clonotype was seen at least ten times. The chain combines TRBV7-2 with TRBJ2-2, with D unresolved. Trimming took 1 base from V and 9 from J, leaving 12 bases between them. This CDR3 region has 14 residues. Germline CDR1 is SGHTA and CDR2 is FQGNSA. The CDR3, as DNA: TGTGCCAGCAGCTTAGATCAGCCCCCCCGGGAGCTGTTTTTT. Its protein product is CASSLDQPPRELFF.

Many counts were recorded for this clonotype. V is TRBV12-3 or TRBV12-4 and J is TRBJ2-5; D not resolved. The CDR3 totals 12 residues. Trimming cost V 1 base and J 4 bases, with 4 bases left between them. This CDR3 reads CASSLDGETQYF. The CDR3 DNA reads as TGTGCCAGCAGTTTAGACGGAGAGACCCAGTACTTC.

This clonotype was seen repeatedly, ten times or more. The V gene is TRBV5-1, the J gene TRBJ2-3, with D unclear. The CDR3 sequence is 17 residues long. The germline V and J ends were trimmed by 0 bases and 0 bases, with 14 bases remaining between them. CDR1 and CDR2 (germline): SGHRS, YFSETQ. CDR3 sequence reads: CASSLAYATSSTDTQYF. The CDR3 DNA sequence: TGCGCCAGCAGCTTGGCCTATGCGACGTCTAGCACAGATACGCAGTATTTT.

This clonotype appeared many times. The V gene is TRBV6-7, the J gene TRBJ1-5; D is unclear. TRBV6-7 belongs to the ORF category, with a function that is uncertain. Between the trimmed V and J ends, which lost 6 bases and 2 bases, there was a span of 11 bases. The CDR3 totals 14 residues. The CDR3 reads CASSHSRGNQPQHF. The CDR3, as DNA: TGTGCCAGCAGCCACTCTCGAGGCAATCAGCCCCAGCATTTT.

At least ten counts were recorded for this clonotype. The CDR3 does not end in the conserved phenylalanine or tryptophan, so this is likely a read error. This sequence joins TRBV7-2 and TRBJ1-5, with 7 bases that match TRBD1. The CDR3 is 15 residues long. V was pared by 1 base and J by 7 bases, with 7 bases of the junction left unmatched. Germline V lookup: CDR1 SGHTA, CDR2 FQGNSA. CDR3 sequence reads: CASSLGQGSGQPQHS. The CDR3 DNA reads TGTGCCAGCAGCTTAGGACAGGGAAGCGGACAGCCCCAGCATTCT.

Ten or more counts support this clonotype. The chain couples TRBV7-9 to TRBJ2-4, with TRBD1 matching over 10 bases. The CDR3 has 14 amino acids. Germline V gene data show CDR1 as SEHNR and CDR2 as FQNEAQ (reference sequence). V gave up 4 bases and J gave up 11 bases; unmatched junction bases: 8. CDR3 residues: CASSSPGQGPVQYF. In DNA form, the CDR3 reads TGTGCCAGCAGCTCCCCGGGACAGGGGCCTGTTCAGTACTTC.

This clonotype was seen many times. The genes are TRBV7-2 and TRBJ2-4, with a possible D match to TRBD2 (6 bases). V was trimmed by 3 bases and J by 2 bases, leaving 14 bases between them. The CDR3 runs to 16 residues. CDR1 is SGHTA, CDR2 FQGNSA, per germline. DNA for the CDR3: TGTGCCAGCAGCTTTTCTGCTAGCGAGACCAAAAACATTCAGTACTTC. It is translated as CASSFSASETKNIQYF.

This clonotype was detected only a few times. Here the CDR3 reads CASNLTGESYEQYF. The CDR3 DNA reads as TGTGCCAGCAATCTGACAGGGGAGTCTTACGAGCAGTACTTC. The chain joins TRBV27 to TRBJ2-7, with 8 nucleotides matching TRBD1. Trimming removed 7 bases from V and 4 bases from J; junction bases left unmatched: 9. The CDR3 has 14 amino acids. Per the germline V gene, CDR1 is MNHEY and CDR2 is SMNVEV (reference sequence).

The sample holds many counts of this clonotype. In DNA form, the CDR3 reads TGCAGCTCTAGCGGGGACGGGGATGAGCAGTTCTTC. Translated, it gives CSSSGDGDEQFF. The V gene is TRBV29-1, the J gene TRBJ2-1, with TRBD2 matching over 9 bases. Per germline, CDR1 SQVTM and CDR2 ANQGSEA. J gave up 8 bases and V 8 bases, and 7 bases lay outside the gene matches. The CDR3 length is 12 residues.

The chain joins TRBV10-2 to TRBJ2-6; 7 bases map to TRBD1. The trim removed 6 bases at V and 1 base at J, leaving 3 bases unmatched. The CDR3 has 15 amino acids. CDR1 and CDR2 from the germline V gene are WSHSY and SAAADI. In DNA form, the CDR3 reads TGCGCCAGCAGGGTGGGACAGTCTGGGGCCAACGTCCTGACTTTC. This codes for CASRVGQSGANVLTF.

The table lists this clonotype with many counts. V usage is TRBV19 and J usage is TRBJ1-2, with D maybe TRBD1 (5 bases). This CDR3 region has 15 residues. The germline gives CDR1 LNHDA, CDR2 SQIVND (reference sequence). The V and J ends lost 7 bases and 1 base respectively, with 16 bases between them. The DNA for the CDR3 is TGTGCCAGTACCAATGGGGGGTCTTATAACTATGGCTACACCTTC. Encoded protein: CASTNGGSYNYGYTF.